These 30 T cell receptor beta chains were sequenced from one sample in a study of OX40 agonist ivuxolimab in advanced cancers. The protocol was immunoSEQ multiplex PCR, while the TCRdb copy is restricted to in-frame clones and leaves out a portion. The repertoire holds under 90,000 clones, with roughly 88% as singletons. Sequenced here: CD4+ or CD8+ T cells sorted from blood, sampled in a trial of the OX40 agonist ivuxolimab. Source of these receptors: an adult with an advanced solid tumor such as melanoma, head and neck, liver or kidney cancer.

This clone was observed a single time. The gene calls are TRBV5-1 and TRBJ2-1; 8 bases agree with TRBD1. The germline V gene encodes CDR1 SGHRS and CDR2 YFSETQ. J gave up 6 bases and V 4 bases, and 9 bases lay outside the gene matches. This CDR3 comprises 15 residues. The CDR3: CASSPGTGWTNEQFF. CDR3 DNA sequence: TGCGCCAGCAGCCCTGGGACAGGCTGGACCAATGAGCAGTTCTTC.

V and J are TRBV4-2 and TRBJ2-2; no clear D gene. The CDR3 covers 12 residues. Trimming pared 5 bases from V and 1 base from J, leaving 2 bases between. Germline loops: CDR1 LGHNA, CDR2 YNFKEQ. CDR3 DNA: TGTGCCAGCAGCGGGAACACCGGGGAGCTGTTTTTT. Translated: CASSGNTGELFF.

This clone came up once. The chain joins TRBV6-5 to TRBJ1-5; D unclear. This CDR3 spans 13 amino acids. Germline V lookup: CDR1 MNHEY, CDR2 SVGAGI. V was cut by 4 bases and J by 7 bases, with 11 bases left in between. The CDR3 sequence is CASSSNPGQPQHF. For the CDR3, the DNA is TGTGCCAGCAGTTCCAATCCGGGGCAGCCCCAGCATTTT.

The J gene is TRBJ2-7, the V gene TRBV5-4; D possibly corresponds to TRBD1 (5 bases). Germline V gene data show CDR1 as SGHNT and CDR2 as YYREEE (reference sequence). The V and J ends lost 3 bases and 4 bases respectively, with 17 bases between them. The CDR3 totals 15 residues. The DNA for the CDR3 is TGTGCCAGCAGCTCCGCCTCTAGGACACAATACGAGCAGTACTTC. It encodes CASSSASRTQYEQYF.

The chain uses TRBV5-4 and TRBJ2-3; perhaps TRBD1 as D (8 bases). Germline CDR1 reads SGHNT; CDR2 reads YYREEE (reference sequence). Trimming shortened V by 4 bases and J by 2 bases, and 17 bases separated the two germline ends. This CDR3 region has 16 residues. CDR3 region: CASSPQGAGATDTQYF. The CDR3 DNA reads TGTGCCAGCAGCCCGCAGGGGGCGGGAGCCACAGATACGCAGTATTTT.

This sequence joins TRBV7-2 and TRBJ2-1, with TRBD2 matching over 7 bases. This CDR3 is built from 18 residues. The J segment lost 8 bases and the V segment lost 1 base, leaving 17 bases of the junction unmatched. Germline V gene lookup returns CDR1 SGHTA and CDR2 FQGNSA. In DNA form, the CDR3 reads TGTGCCAGCAGCTTAGTATCAAATATCGGCGGGAGTCCGGATGAGCAGTTCTTC. Translating gives CASSLVSNIGGSPDEQFF.

The CDR3 loop reads CASSIGPGGMGYGYTF. CDR3 bases: TGTGCCAGTAGTATTGGGCCAGGGGGCATGGGCTATGGCTACACCTTC. The V and J genes are TRBV19 and TRBJ1-2; TRBD1 matches 8 bases. The J segment lost 4 bases and the V segment lost 3 bases, leaving 10 bases of the junction unmatched. The germline gives CDR1 LNHDA, CDR2 SQIVND (reference sequence). This CDR3 has 16 residues.

On this clone itself: Other nucleotide sequences from this sample produce the same CDR3. The chain recombines TRBV18 with TRBJ1-1; no firm D call. Trimming took off 3 bases at V and 4 bases at J, with 9 bases between the two ends. The CDR3 spans 13 residues. Germline lookup yields CDR1 KGHSH and CDR2 LQKENI. CDR3 residues: CASSPPVITEAFF. The CDR3, as DNA: TGTGCCAGCTCACCGCCCGTTATCACTGAAGCTTTCTTT.

This clone was picked up a small number of times. The chain uses TRBV14 and TRBJ2-5; D gene unclear. V dropped 6 bases and J dropped 5 bases, with 13 bases sitting between them. This CDR3 is 13 amino acids long. Germline V gives CDR1 SGHDN, CDR2 FVKESK. The CDR3: CASSLGVLETQYF. The CDR3, as DNA: TGTGCCAGCAGTCTCGGAGTTCTGGAGACCCAGTACTTC.

The chain employs TRBV10-3 and TRBJ2-7; no definite D call. There are 13 residues in the CDR3. V gave up 2 bases and J gave up 1 base, with 6 bases separating them. Germline lookup yields CDR1 ENHRY and CDR2 SYGVKD. Here the CDR3 reads CAISEGGSYEQYF. The CDR3 nucleotides read TGTGCCATCAGTGAGGGCGGATCCTACGAGCAGTACTTC.

In this sample, this clone turned up once. V gene TRBV5-1 combines with J gene TRBJ2-1; the D gene is possibly TRBD1 (6 bases). CDR1 is SGHRS and CDR2 is YFSETQ in the germline V gene. The V and J ends lost 4 bases and 7 bases respectively, with 12 bases between them. CDR3 size: 13 residues. CDR3 amino acids: CASSVQGLNEQFF. The DNA of the CDR3 is TGCGCCAGCAGCGTCCAGGGGTTAAATGAGCAGTTCTTC. The full variable domain, rest sourced from reference TRBV5-1 and TRBJ2-1, is KAGVTQTPRYLIKTRGQQVTLSCSPISGHRSVSWYQQTPGQGLQFLFEYFSETQRNKGNFPGRFSGRQFSNSRSEMNVSTLELGDSALYLCASSVQGLNEQFFGPGTRLTVL.

This chain uses TRBV19 with TRBJ2-3; 8 bases fit TRBD2. V was pared by 8 bases and J by 5 bases, with 9 bases of the junction left unmatched. Germline V lookup: CDR1 LNHDA, CDR2 SQIVND (reference sequence). The CDR3 loop spans 14 amino acids. The CDR3 reads CASGSGSTKDTQYF. In nucleotides, the CDR3 is TGTGCCAGTGGAAGCGGGAGTACGAAAGATACGCAGTATTTT.

V usage is TRBV5-4 and J usage is TRBJ2-7; D may be TRBD1 (6 bases). V shed 4 bases and J shed 1 base, with 12 bases lying between them. The CDR3 consists of 14 residues. Germline V gene data show CDR1 as SGHNT and CDR2 as YYREEE (reference sequence). CDR3 in DNA: TGTGCCAGCAGCGAATCAGGGGTTTCCTACGAGCAGTACTTC. Translation: CASSESGVSYEQYF.

V is TRBV19 and J is TRBJ2-2; D is perhaps TRBD2 (5 bases). V dropped 5 bases and J dropped 0 bases, with 25 bases sitting between them. Germline values: CDR1 LNHDA, CDR2 SQIVND (reference sequence). The CDR3 runs 20 residues. CDR3 bases: TGTGCCAGTAGTCCTATATCCTCTGGACTCTTCGGGTCGAACACCGGGGAGCTGTTTTTT. It encodes CASSPISSGLFGSNTGELFF.

The V call is TRBV2, the J call TRBJ1-1; D ambiguous. The CDR3 is 12 amino acids. Germline V gives CDR1 SNHLY, CDR2 FYNNEI. Trimming stripped 7 bases from V and 3 bases from J, with 9 bases between. Here the CDR3 reads CASTIKHTEAFF. The CDR3, as DNA: TGTGCCAGCACTATTAAACACACTGAAGCTTTCTTT.

The DNA of the CDR3 is TGTGCCAGCTCACTAACAGGGGGGCCCCAGCCCCAGCATTTT. Its protein product is CASSLTGGPQPQHF. V and J are TRBV18 and TRBJ1-5; 8 nucleotides match TRBD1. With V trimmed by 4 bases and J by 7 bases, 6 bases remained unmatched. This CDR3 comprises 14 residues. The germline V gene encodes CDR1 KGHSH and CDR2 LQKENI.

V and J are TRBV5-1 and TRBJ2-5; no firm D call. Germline values: CDR1 SGHRS, CDR2 YFSETQ. With 1 base removed from V and 2 bases from J, the gap between germline ends came to 9 bases. The CDR3 runs 14 residues. This chain's CDR3 is CASSLTVVQETQYF. In DNA, the CDR3 is TGCGCCAGCAGCTTGACGGTGGTACAAGAGACCCAGTACTTC. Full variable domain (remainder filled in from reference TRBV5-1 and TRBJ2-5): KAGVTQTPRYLIKTRGQQVTLSCSPISGHRSVSWYQQTPGQGLQFLFEYFSETQRNKGNFPGRFSGRQFSNSRSEMNVSTLELGDSALYLCASSLTVVQETQYFGPGTRLLVL.

The rearrangement links TRBV30 to TRBJ1-2; unclear D gene. Germline assignment: CDR1 GTSNPN and CDR2 SVGIG (reference sequence). This CDR3 is 15 amino acids long. Deletions cut 1 base from V and 0 bases from J, with 12 bases between. The CDR3 DNA reads TGTGCCTGGAGTGACCCTCCAGAGGCTAACTATGGCTACACCTTC. This translates into CAWSDPPEANYGYTF.

This sequence joins TRBV7-9 and TRBJ1-4, with D perhaps TRBD1 (5 bases). This CDR3 has 14 amino acids. Germline CDR1 is SEHNR and CDR2 is FQNEAQ (reference sequence). V lost 3 bases and J 5 bases, leaving 10 bases between the germline ends. CDR3: CASSFGTANEKLFF. The CDR3 DNA reads TGTGCCAGCAGCTTCGGGACGGCCAATGAAAAACTGTTTTTT.

The V gene is TRBV5-1, the J gene TRBJ1-5; TRBD1 agrees at 9 bases. CDR1 SGHRS and CDR2 YFSETQ come from the germline V gene. V shed 1 base, J shed 3 bases, and the junction held 5 bases outside the gene matches. The CDR3 is 16 residues long. The chain's CDR3 is CASSLPGQGTNQPQHF. CDR3 nucleotide sequence: TGCGCCAGCAGCTTGCCGGGACAGGGTACCAATCAGCCCCAGCATTTT.

This rearrangement joins TRBV19 to TRBJ1-1; maybe TRBD1 (5 bases). Germline V gene data show CDR1 as LNHDA and CDR2 as SQIVND (reference sequence). The CDR3 consists of 13 residues. The ends were cut back, 7 bases at V and 0 bases at J, with 9 bases in the middle. DNA for the CDR3: TGTGCCAGTATTCCGGGGGTGAACACTGAAGCTTTCTTT. Amino acids: CASIPGVNTEAFF. The whole variable domain, filled in from reference TRBV19 and TRBJ1-1, reads DGGITQSPKYLFRKEGQNVTLSCEQNLNHDAMYWYRQDPGQGLRLIYYSQIVNDFQKGDIAEGYSVSREKKESFPLTVTSAQKNPTAFYLCASIPGVNTEAFFGQGTRLTVV.

In DNA, the CDR3 is TGTGCCAGCAGCTTACGACGAGGGGCCCTCACAGATACGCAGTATTTT. Encoded protein: CASSLRRGALTDTQYF. This sequence joins TRBV7-6 and TRBJ2-3, with D perhaps TRBD1 or TRBD2 (5 bases each). This CDR3 region has 16 residues. The V and J ends lost 2 bases and 2 bases respectively, with 14 bases between them. CDR1 SGHVS and CDR2 FNYEAQ come from the germline V gene.

The gene calls are TRBV6-6 and TRBJ2-7, with 15 bases fitting TRBD2. The length of the CDR3 is 16 residues. V lost 4 bases and J lost 4; bases outside the gene matches: 5. The germline CDR1 and CDR2 sequences are MNHNY and SVGAGI (reference sequence). DNA of the CDR3: TGTGCCAGCAGTTCCTTCGGACTAGCGGGAGGGTACGAGCAGTACTTC. Protein product: CASSSFGLAGGYEQYF.

This rearrangement joins TRBV11-3 to TRBJ2-1; D unclear. The CDR3 has 15 residues. V lost 1 base, J lost 7 bases, and 14 bases lay in between. The germline V gene has CDR1 SGHNT and CDR2 YENEEA. CDR3 nucleotide sequence: TGTGCCAGCAGCTTAGCTGGCAGATCAGCTAATGAGCAGTTCTTC. Its translation: CASSLAGRSANEQFF.

V and J are TRBV7-9 and TRBJ1-6; 8 positions match TRBD1. The CDR3 consists of 15 residues. Germline V lookup: CDR1 SEHNR, CDR2 FQNEAQ (reference sequence). The V gene end was trimmed by 5 bases and the J gene end by 10 bases; junction bases not matched to a gene: 10. The CDR3 bases are TGTGCCAGCAGCCAACCCACAGGGGGGGAATCACCCCTCCACTTT. This codes for CASSQPTGGESPLHF.

In nucleotides, the CDR3 is TGCGCCAGCAGGGAGGGCTATAACTATGGCTACACCTTC. This gives the protein CASREGYNYGYTF. J is TRBJ1-2 and V is TRBV5-1; D is unclear. Germline CDR1 and CDR2: SGHRS and YFSETQ. V dropped 5 bases and J dropped 1 base, with 9 bases sitting between them. The CDR3 runs 13 residues.

This clone was seen a handful of times. This chain joins TRBV4-2 and TRBJ2-1, with 10 bases that match TRBD2. Germline V lookup: CDR1 LGHNA, CDR2 YNFKEQ. The CDR3 sequence is 16 residues long. V shed 1 base and J 4 bases; nucleotides not matched to a gene: 4. The CDR3 DNA reads as TGTGCCAGCAGCCAAGGGAGCGGGGGGGGTTACAATGAGCAGTTCTTC. It specifies CASSQGSGGGYNEQFF.

V and J are TRBV11-2 and TRBJ2-7, with D perhaps TRBD1 (5 bases). The V gene's germline CDR1 is SGHAT and CDR2 FQNNGV. V dropped 5 bases and J dropped 6 bases, with 14 bases sitting between them. The CDR3 extends over 13 amino acids. CDR3 nucleotides: TGTGCCAGCAGCCCGTCCAGGGTAGCCGAGCAGTACTTC. Its protein product is CASSPSRVAEQYF.

This clone has more than one count but fewer than ten. The J gene is TRBJ1-2, the V gene TRBV19, with D uncertain. The CDR3 totals 16 residues. The V and J ends lost 4 bases and 0 bases respectively, with 15 bases between them. Looked up from germline, CDR1 is LNHDA and CDR2 is SQIVND (reference sequence). DNA for the CDR3: TGTGCCAGTAGTACGGGCAGGCCAGCCGCTAACTATGGCTACACCTTC. Its translation is CASSTGRPAANYGYTF. Full variable domain (outside the CDR3, taken from reference TRBV19 and TRBJ1-2): DGGITQSPKYLFRKEGQNVTLSCEQNLNHDAMYWYRQDPGQGLRLIYYSQIVNDFQKGDIAEGYSVSREKKESFPLTVTSAQKNPTAFYLCASSTGRPAANYGYTFGSGTRLTVV.

This chain uses TRBV28 with TRBJ1-5; tentative D call: TRBD1 (5 bases). Germline V lookup: CDR1 MDHEN, CDR2 SYDVKM. Trimming left V 2 bases short and J 9 bases short, with 14 bases between. The CDR3 has 14 residues. In DNA, the CDR3 is TGTGCCAGCAGTTTAACGCAGGGCCTTGGGCCCCAGCATTTT. Translated: CASSLTQGLGPQHF.